Below are 5 T cell receptor beta chains sequenced from a single sample in a study of blood T cell repertoires in COVID-19. TCRdb's table, derived via immunoSEQ multiplex PCR, lists solely in-frame clones and lacks some. The data show fewer than 500,000 clones, with around 87% seen just once and 0.65% to 0.9% held by the top ten. Sequenced input: PBMCs or T cells enriched from blood (not recorded which). The receptors here all came from a woman in her late teens or twenties who had recovered from COVID-19.

The chain has TRBV15 and TRBJ1-2; D may be TRBD1 (5 bases). Germline-derived CDR1 and CDR2 are LNHNV and YYDKDF (reference sequence). The germline V and J ends were trimmed by 3 bases and 3 bases, with 11 bases remaining between them. The CDR3 length is 14 residues. The CDR3 bases are TGTGCCACCAGCAGCTCGACAGCCCACTATGGCTACACCTTC. This encodes CATSSSTAHYGYTF.

This clone appeared a single time. V usage is TRBV9 and J usage is TRBJ1-2, with D hard to call. This CDR3 has 14 residues. CDR1 SGDLS and CDR2 YYNGEE come from the germline V gene. Trimming removed 0 bases at V and 1 base at J, with 7 bases between. In DNA form, the CDR3 reads TGTGCCAGCAGCGTAGACAGTTTTAACTATGGCTACACCTTC. Amino acids: CASSVDSFNYGYTF.

This clone appeared once. This chain links TRBV19 with TRBJ1-1; 8 nucleotides agree with TRBD1. This CDR3 contains 14 residues. V shed 3 bases and J 4 bases; nucleotides not matched to a gene: 4. CDR1 is LNHDA and CDR2 is SQIVND in the germline V gene (reference sequence). The CDR3 region is CASSMEQGGTEAFF. The CDR3 nucleotides read TGTGCCAGTAGTATGGAACAGGGGGGCACTGAAGCTTTCTTT.

This clone was recorded a few times. The genes are TRBV28 and TRBJ1-3; D remains ambiguous. CDR1 and CDR2 (germline): MDHEN, SYDVKM. With 7 bases removed from V and 0 bases from J, the gap between germline ends came to 7 bases. The length of the CDR3 is 13 residues. CDR3 residues: CASTLPSGNTIYF. CDR3 sequence (DNA): TGTGCCAGCACCCTACCCTCTGGAAACACCATATATTTT.

As for this clone: This specimen includes other DNA sequences encoding the same CDR3. The chain is built from TRBV18 and TRBJ1-2; 10 positions match TRBD1. Germline CDR1 KGHSH, CDR2 LQKENI. CDR3 size: 14 residues. The ends lost 2 bases at V and 3 bases at J; junction bases unmatched: 0. CDR3 DNA: TGTGCCAGCTCACCAGGACAGGGGGACTATGGCTACACCTTC. This sequence encodes CASSPGQGDYGYTF.